This entry lists 22 T cell receptor beta chains sequenced from one sample in a study of regulatory T cells in long-lasting Graves disease. As for time point: newly diagnosed GD, antithyroid drugs for less than 3 months. Extracted RNA from PBMCs served as the source of the TCR library. Combining iRepertoire HTBI primers with Arm-PCR of CDR3 regions, the authors built TCR beta libraries. Via MiXCR, TCRdb re-called the multiplex PCR reads, giving one row per CDR3 protein. Of hundreds of thousands of distinct CDR3 sequences in the sample, roughly 16% were seen once. In addition, the sample was reused for a study of T cells in Graves' hyperthyroidism and ophthalmopathy.

The source material was peripheral blood mononuclear cells (PBMCs), sampled at new diagnosis, from a patient treated with antithyroid drugs. These receptors all stem from a woman between 25 and 40 years old with Graves disease.

This clonotype was recorded many times. CDR3 loop: CASSLSGTVGTEAFF. The CDR3 coding sequence is TGTGCCAGCAGTTTATCGGGGACCGTGGGCACTGAAGCTTTCTTT. The V and J genes are TRBV7-9 and TRBJ1-1, with D maybe TRBD1 (5 bases). The CDR3 is 15 residues long. V was trimmed by 6 bases and J by 4 bases, leaving 18 bases between them. The V gene's germline CDR1 is SEHNR and CDR2 FQNEAQ (reference sequence).

This clonotype showed up just a few times. The chain is built from TRBV5-1 and TRBJ2-1, with 8 nucleotides matching TRBD2. Per germline, CDR1 SGHRS and CDR2 YFSETQ. V lost 3 bases, J lost 9 bases, and 11 bases stayed unmatched. CDR3 length: 15 amino acids. CDR3 DNA sequence: TGCGCCAGCAGCTGGAGCGGGAGACCATTGGGTGAGCAGTTCTTC. Its protein product is CASSWSGRPLGEQFF.

Details on this clonotype: The junction shows a germline mismatch at one end, possibly a read error. The chain links TRBV5-1 to TRBJ2-7; D is perhaps TRBD1 (6 bases). CDR1 is SGHRS and CDR2 is YFSETQ in the germline V gene. This CDR3 contains 12 residues. CDR3 sequence reads: CASSGSGTKGHF. CDR3 nucleotide sequence: TGCGCCAGCAGCGGATCCGGGACAAAAGGACACTTC.

The table lists this clonotype with a few counts. The chain links TRBV24-1 to TRBJ1-3; D is unresolved. The CDR3 runs 17 residues. Germline V gene sequence: CDR1 KGHDR, CDR2 SFDVKD. Trimming pared 2 bases from V and 0 bases from J, leaving 13 bases between. CDR3 in amino acids: CATSDSGRKSSGNTIYF. The CDR3 coding sequence is TGTGCCACCAGTGATTCCGGGCGGAAGAGCTCTGGAAACACCATATATTTT.

The chain is built from TRBV18 and TRBJ2-1, with 7 bases that match TRBD2. This CDR3 comprises 17 residues. V was pared by 5 bases and J by 8 bases, with 18 bases of the junction left unmatched. CDR1 KGHSH and CDR2 LQKENI come from the germline V gene. The CDR3 region is CASSSLGYGGFKDEQFF. DNA of the CDR3: TGTGCCAGCTCATCATTAGGTTACGGGGGGTTTAAGGATGAGCAGTTCTTC.

V usage is TRBV29-1 and J usage is TRBJ2-2, with 7 bases fitting TRBD2. There are 14 residues in the CDR3. Germline V gene data show CDR1 as SQVTM and CDR2 as ANQGSEA. V was pared by 6 bases and J by 3 bases, with 7 bases of the junction left unmatched. CDR3 nucleotide sequence: TGCAGCGTCCGGGGAGGGAGGGACACCGGGGAGCTGTTTTTT. Translated: CSVRGGRDTGELFF.

V gene TRBV18 combines with J gene TRBJ1-5; TRBD1 matches 11 bases. V gave up 3 bases and J gave up 5 bases; unmatched junction bases: 9. The CDR3 is 17 amino acids. Looked up from germline, CDR1 is KGHSH and CDR2 is LQKENI. The CDR3 sequence is CASSPRGTGGSHQPQHF. The CDR3 nucleotides read TGTGCCAGCTCACCGCGGGGGACAGGGGGTTCTCATCAGCCCCAGCATTTT.

V and J are TRBV28 and TRBJ2-7; TRBD1 aligns across 7 bases. V lost 6 bases to trimming and J lost 7 bases; unmatched junction nucleotides: 15. This CDR3 comprises 15 residues. Germline-derived CDR1 and CDR2 are MDHEN and SYDVKM. The CDR3 reads CASRPGTASAVEQYF. In DNA form, the CDR3 reads TGTGCCAGCAGGCCCGGGACAGCCTCTGCCGTTGAGCAGTACTTC.

V is TRBV20-1 and J is TRBJ1-2, with D possibly being TRBD1 (5 bases). Germline CDR1 reads DFQATT; CDR2 reads SNEGSKA (reference sequence). V was clipped by 3 bases and J by 2 bases, with 13 bases between them. The CDR3 extends over 14 amino acids. The CDR3 DNA follows: TGCAGTGCTAGGCCCCAGGGCTCAAACTATGGCTACACCTTC. Protein product: CSARPQGSNYGYTF.

V gene TRBV9 combines with J gene TRBJ2-7, with TRBD1 identical over 7 bases. J gave up 5 bases and V 0 bases, and 5 bases lay outside the gene matches. This CDR3 comprises 14 residues. The germline CDR1 and CDR2 sequences are SGDLS and YYNGEE. CDR3 sequence: CASSVGGQFHEQYF. The CDR3 bases are TGTGCCAGCAGCGTAGGGGGACAGTTCCACGAGCAGTACTTC.

The chain combines TRBV6-1 with TRBJ2-4; 9 bases are a match to TRBD1. CDR1 and CDR2 (germline): MNHNS, SASEGT. This CDR3 spans 17 amino acids. V lost 6 bases to trimming and J lost 0 bases; unmatched junction nucleotides: 9. CDR3 DNA: TGTGCCAGCAGCGGGACAGGGAGTTCACTAGCCAAAAACATTCAGTACTTC. Its protein is CASSGTGSSLAKNIQYF.

This clonotype was counted ten times or more. The chain employs TRBV20-1 and TRBJ2-7; 12 bases fit TRBD1. CDR3 length: 14 amino acids. In germline, CDR1 is DFQATT, CDR2 SNEGSKA (reference sequence). Trimming took 4 bases from V and 7 from J; bases not matched to a gene: 8. The CDR3 is CSAKPGQGAQEQYF. For the CDR3, the DNA is TGCAGTGCTAAGCCGGGACAGGGGGCGCAGGAGCAGTACTTC.

The rearrangement links TRBV20-1 to TRBJ2-3, with 7 bases aligning to TRBD1. The germline V gene has CDR1 DFQATT and CDR2 SNEGSKA (reference sequence). The CDR3 has 16 residues. Trimming at V came to 0 bases and at J to 1 base, leaving 7 bases not matched to a gene. The chain's CDR3 is CSAREGQGVGTDTQYF. The CDR3 DNA reads TGCAGTGCTAGAGAGGGTCAGGGGGTAGGCACAGATACGCAGTATTTT.

This clonotype appeared many times. V gene TRBV11-2 combines with J gene TRBJ1-1; D not certain. V gave up 6 bases and J gave up 0 bases, with 8 bases separating them. This CDR3 spans 13 amino acids. Germline V CDR1 and CDR2: SGHAT, FQNNGV. The CDR3 bases are TGTGCCAGCAGGGCCGGGATGAACACTGAAGCTTTCTTT. This translates into CASRAGMNTEAFF. Full variable domain (outside the CDR3, taken from reference TRBV11-2 and TRBJ1-1): EAGVAQSPRYKIIEKRQSVAFWCNPISGHATLYWYQQILGQGPKLLIQFQNNGVVDDSQLPKDRFSAERLKGVDSTLKIQPAKLEDSAVYLCASRAGMNTEAFFGQGTRLTVV.

The chain couples TRBV10-3 to TRBJ2-7; a weak D match, TRBD1 (6 bases). Trimming shortened V by 11 bases and J by 4 bases, and 21 bases separated the two germline ends. Germline assignment: CDR1 ENHRY and CDR2 SYGVKD. The CDR3 covers 14 residues. The DNA for the CDR3 is TGTGCCGCCTCCCGGGACACCAAGGGGTACGAGCAGTACTTC. Protein sequence: CAASRDTKGYEQYF.

This clonotype appeared a few times. The chain employs TRBV5-1 and TRBJ2-1; no firm D call. The ends were cut back, 4 bases at V and 5 bases at J, with 10 bases in the middle. In germline, CDR1 is SGHRS, CDR2 YFSETQ. The CDR3 has 13 amino acids. CDR3 bases: TGCGCCAGCAGCCCCCGTAGAAACAATGAGCAGTTCTTC. Its protein is CASSPRRNNEQFF. Drawing the rest from reference TRBV5-1 and TRBJ2-1, the complete variable domain is KAGVTQTPRYLIKTRGQQVTLSCSPISGHRSVSWYQQTPGQGLQFLFEYFSETQRNKGNFPGRFSGRQFSNSRSEMNVSTLELGDSALYLCASSPRRNNEQFFGPGTRLTVL.

This clonotype has a handful of counts. V is TRBV5-8 and J is TRBJ2-1; tentative D call: TRBD1 (6 bases). There are 15 residues in the CDR3. Germline CDR1 is SGHTS and CDR2 is YDEGEE. V was trimmed by 1 base and J by 4 bases, leaving 12 bases between them. The CDR3 protein is CASSLISRGYNEQFF. CDR3 nucleotide sequence: TGTGCCAGCAGCTTGATTTCCAGGGGATACAATGAGCAGTTCTTC.

In this sample, this clonotype turned up many times. The chain links TRBV20-1 to TRBJ2-3; 12 bases line up with TRBD2. This CDR3 is built from 13 residues. The germline CDR1 and CDR2 sequences are DFQATT and SNEGSKA (reference sequence). V shed 5 bases and J 5 bases; nucleotides not matched to a gene: 2. The CDR3 DNA is TGCAGTGCTGGGGGACTAGCGGGAGATACGCAGTATTTT. Translated, it gives CSAGGLAGDTQYF.

This clonotype was counted between two and nine times. V is TRBV7-9 and J is TRBJ2-5, with D maybe TRBD1 (6 bases). In germline, CDR1 is SEHNR, CDR2 FQNEAQ (reference sequence). V dropped 5 bases and J dropped 7 bases, with 14 bases sitting between them. The CDR3 extends over 13 amino acids. As DNA, the CDR3 is TGTGCCAGCAGCCAACAGGGCGTCGGGACCCAGTACTTC. It specifies CASSQQGVGTQYF.

This clonotype was recorded at least ten times. DNA for the CDR3: TGTGCCAGTAGTATAGCGCCGGGACAGGGAGGGGGCACTGAAGCTTTCTTT. This gives the protein CASSIAPGQGGGTEAFF. The chain uses TRBV19 and TRBJ1-1; TRBD1 agrees at 9 bases. The germline gives CDR1 LNHDA, CDR2 SQIVND (reference sequence). The CDR3 runs to 17 residues. V was clipped by 1 base and J by 4 bases; unmatched bases: 10.

This clonotype has at least ten counts. The V gene is TRBV11-1, the J gene TRBJ2-5; 8 bases map to TRBD1. The CDR3 is 14 residues long. J lost 3 bases, V lost 3 bases, and 3 bases had no gene match. Germline V lookup: CDR1 SGHAT, CDR2 FQDESV (reference sequence). The CDR3 reads CASSFMGQEETQYF. Here the CDR3 DNA reads TGTGCCAGCAGCTTCATGGGACAGGAAGAGACCCAGTACTTC.

This clonotype was counted only a few times. The chain uses TRBV28 and TRBJ1-2, with D unresolved. The CDR3 sequence is 14 residues long. Germline assignment: CDR1 MDHEN and CDR2 SYDVKM. V dropped 6 bases and J dropped 8 bases, with 19 bases sitting between them. CDR3 protein: CASRGLGKVGGYTF. The CDR3 nucleotides are TGTGCCAGCAGAGGGCTGGGCAAGGTTGGGGGCTACACCTTC.